This T cell receptor (beta chain) was observed in a study of beta chain features in type 1 diabetes. The whole isolated RNA underwent reverse transcription, so sequencing captured expressed TCRB transcripts. Profiling relied on immunoSEQ multiplex PCR, and the TCRdb table lists in-frame clones only, not all of them. Of a few hundred thousand clones in the sample, 14% were seen once. The ends were cut back, 4 bases at V and 3 bases at J, with 10 bases in the middle. This CDR3 has 13 residues. Per germline, CDR1 MGHRA and CDR2 YSYEKL. Study-level results: TCRB CDR3s from Type 1 diabetes patients were moderately but significantly shorter in all four CD4+ subsets. A closer apparent resemblance between naive, central memory and Treg TCRB repertoires was seen in patients than in healthy donors.

Donors underwent one heparinised blood draw, 100 to 150 mL on average. Details on this clone: Its antigen is unidentified.

This chain joins TRBV4-1 and TRBJ2-7; D possibly corresponds to TRBD1 (6 bases). Sequencing was carried out using central memory CD4+ T cells from blood. The clonotype comes from a man under 40 in good health. CDR3 residues: CASSRDIRYEQYV. The DNA of the CDR3 is TGCGCCAGCAGCCGGGACATCCGCTACGAGCAGTACGTC.